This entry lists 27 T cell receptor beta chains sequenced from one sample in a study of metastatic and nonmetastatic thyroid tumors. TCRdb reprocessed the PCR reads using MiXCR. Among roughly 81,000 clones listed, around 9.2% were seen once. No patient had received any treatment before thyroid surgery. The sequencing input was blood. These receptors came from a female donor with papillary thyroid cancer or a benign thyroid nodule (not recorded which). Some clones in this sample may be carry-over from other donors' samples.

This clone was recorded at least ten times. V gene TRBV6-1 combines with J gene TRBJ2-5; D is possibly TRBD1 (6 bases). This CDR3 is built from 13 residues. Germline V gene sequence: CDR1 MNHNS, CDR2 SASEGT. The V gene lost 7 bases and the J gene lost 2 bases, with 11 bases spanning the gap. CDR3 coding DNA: TGTGCCAGCATCGGACAGCCTCAAGAGACCCAGTACTTC. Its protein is CASIGQPQETQYF.

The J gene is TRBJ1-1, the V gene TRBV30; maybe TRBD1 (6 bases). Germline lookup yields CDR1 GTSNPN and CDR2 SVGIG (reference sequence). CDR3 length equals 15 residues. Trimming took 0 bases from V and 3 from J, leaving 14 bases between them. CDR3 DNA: TGTGCCTGGAGTGTAGCGAGGGGGGCGTACACTGAAGCTTTCTTT. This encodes CAWSVARGAYTEAFF.

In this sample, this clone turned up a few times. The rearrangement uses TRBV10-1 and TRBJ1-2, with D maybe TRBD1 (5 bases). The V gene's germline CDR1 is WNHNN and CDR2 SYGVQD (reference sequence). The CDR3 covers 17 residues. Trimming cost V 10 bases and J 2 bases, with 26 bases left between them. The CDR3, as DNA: TGCGCCACCCGGGGGGGTAGGAAGGGAGAGCGGAACTATGGCTACACCTTC. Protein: CATRGGRKGERNYGYTF.

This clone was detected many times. This chain's CDR3 is CASSLGAQLNTEAFF. CDR3 DNA sequence: TGCGCCAGCAGCTTGGGAGCGCAGCTGAACACTGAAGCTTTCTTT. The chain combines TRBV5-1 with TRBJ1-1; D uncertain. Trimming stripped 0 bases from V and 0 bases from J, with 9 bases between. The germline V gene encodes CDR1 SGHRS and CDR2 YFSETQ. The CDR3 totals 15 residues.

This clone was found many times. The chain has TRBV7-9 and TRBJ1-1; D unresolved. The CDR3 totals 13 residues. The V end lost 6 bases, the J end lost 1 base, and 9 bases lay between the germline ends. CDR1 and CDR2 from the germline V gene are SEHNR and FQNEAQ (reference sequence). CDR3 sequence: CASRGQPNTEAFF. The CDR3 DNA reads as TGTGCCAGCAGAGGGCAGCCGAACACTGAAGCTTTCTTT.

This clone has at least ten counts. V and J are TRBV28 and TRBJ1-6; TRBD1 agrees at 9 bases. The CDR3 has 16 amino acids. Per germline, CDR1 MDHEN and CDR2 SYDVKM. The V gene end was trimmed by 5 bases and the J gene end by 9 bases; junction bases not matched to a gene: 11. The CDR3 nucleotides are TGTGCCAGCAGTATGCGGGACAGGGCTGATATTTCACCCCTCCACTTT. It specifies CASSMRDRADISPLHF.

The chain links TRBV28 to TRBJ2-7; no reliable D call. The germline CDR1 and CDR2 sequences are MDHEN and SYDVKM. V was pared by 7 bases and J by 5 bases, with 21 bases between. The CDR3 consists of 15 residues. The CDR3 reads CASILRNTVAHEQYF. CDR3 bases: TGTGCCAGCATTTTGCGCAACACAGTGGCCCACGAGCAGTACTTC.

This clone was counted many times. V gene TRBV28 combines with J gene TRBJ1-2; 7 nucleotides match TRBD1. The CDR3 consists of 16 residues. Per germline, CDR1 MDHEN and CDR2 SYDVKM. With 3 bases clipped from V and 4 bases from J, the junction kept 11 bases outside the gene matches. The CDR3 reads CASSFTGVLSGYGYTF. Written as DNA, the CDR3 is TGTGCCAGCAGTTTTACAGGGGTCCTCTCGGGCTATGGCTACACCTTC.

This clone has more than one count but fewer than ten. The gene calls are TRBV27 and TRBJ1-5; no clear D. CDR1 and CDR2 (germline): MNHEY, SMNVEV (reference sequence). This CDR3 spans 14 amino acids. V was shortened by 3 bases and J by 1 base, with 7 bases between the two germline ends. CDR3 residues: CASSLLVSNQPQHF. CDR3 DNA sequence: TGTGCCAGCAGTTTGCTGGTGAGCAATCAGCCCCAGCATTTT.

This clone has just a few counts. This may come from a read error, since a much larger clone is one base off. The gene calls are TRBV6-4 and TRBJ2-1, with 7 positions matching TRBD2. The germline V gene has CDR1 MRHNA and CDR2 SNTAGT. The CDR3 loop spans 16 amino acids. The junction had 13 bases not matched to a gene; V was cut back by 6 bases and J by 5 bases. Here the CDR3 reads CASRLIFERGHNEQFF. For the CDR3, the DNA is TGTGCCAGCAGGCTCATCTTCGAGCGGGGCCACAATGAGCAGTTCTTC.

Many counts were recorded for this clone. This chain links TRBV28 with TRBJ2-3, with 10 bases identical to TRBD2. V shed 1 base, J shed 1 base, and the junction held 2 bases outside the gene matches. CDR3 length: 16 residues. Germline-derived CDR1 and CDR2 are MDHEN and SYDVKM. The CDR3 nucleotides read TGTGCCAGCAGTTTATTGGGGACTAGCGGCACAGATACGCAGTATTTT. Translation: CASSLLGTSGTDTQYF. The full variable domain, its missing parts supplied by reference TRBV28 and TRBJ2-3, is DVKVTQSSRYLVKRTGEKVFLECVQDMDHENMFWYRQDPGLGLRLIYFSYDVKMKEKGDIPEGYSVSREKKERFSLILESASTNQTSMYLCASSLLGTSGTDTQYFGPGTRLTVL.

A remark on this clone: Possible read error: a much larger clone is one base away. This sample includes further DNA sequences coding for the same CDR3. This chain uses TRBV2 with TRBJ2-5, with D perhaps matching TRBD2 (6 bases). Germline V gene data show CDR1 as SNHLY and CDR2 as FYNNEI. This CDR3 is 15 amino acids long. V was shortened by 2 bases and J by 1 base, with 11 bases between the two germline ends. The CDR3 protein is CASSEPRGTQETQYF. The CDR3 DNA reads TGTGCCAGCAGTGAACCCCGCGGGACCCAAGAGACCCAGTACTTC.

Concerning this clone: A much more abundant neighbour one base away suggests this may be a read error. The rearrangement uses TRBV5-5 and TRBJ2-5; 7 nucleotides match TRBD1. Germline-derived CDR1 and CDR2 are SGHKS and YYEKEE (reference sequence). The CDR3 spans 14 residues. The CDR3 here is CDSSPRTGQETQYF. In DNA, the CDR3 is TGTGACAGCAGCCCGCGGACAGGACAAGAGACCCAGTACTTC.

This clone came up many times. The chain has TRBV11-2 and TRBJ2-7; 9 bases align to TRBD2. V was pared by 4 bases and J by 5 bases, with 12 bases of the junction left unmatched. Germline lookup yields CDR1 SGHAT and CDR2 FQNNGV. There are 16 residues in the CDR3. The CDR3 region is CASSSDAGLAPHEQYF. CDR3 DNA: TGTGCCAGCAGCTCAGATGCGGGACTAGCACCCCACGAGCAGTACTTC.

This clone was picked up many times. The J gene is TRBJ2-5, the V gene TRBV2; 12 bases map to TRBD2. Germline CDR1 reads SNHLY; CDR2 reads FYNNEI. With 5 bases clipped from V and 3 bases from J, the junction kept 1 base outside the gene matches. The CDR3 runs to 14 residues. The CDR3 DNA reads TGTGCCAGCAGTCTAGCGGGGGGGGAAGAGACCCAGTACTTC. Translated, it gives CASSLAGGEETQYF.

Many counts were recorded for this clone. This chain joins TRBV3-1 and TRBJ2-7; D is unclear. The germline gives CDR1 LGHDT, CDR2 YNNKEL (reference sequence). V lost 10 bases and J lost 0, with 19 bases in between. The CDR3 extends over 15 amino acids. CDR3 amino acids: CATSNSPGSSYEQYF. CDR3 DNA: TGTGCCACCTCAAACAGTCCAGGTAGCTCCTACGAGCAGTACTTC.

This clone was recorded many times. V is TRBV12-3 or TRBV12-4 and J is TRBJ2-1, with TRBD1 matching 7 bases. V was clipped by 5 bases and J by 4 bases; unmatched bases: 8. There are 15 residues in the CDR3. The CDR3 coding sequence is TGTGCCAGCAGTCCAGGAAGGGGGCAGTACAATGAGCAGTTCTTC. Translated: CASSPGRGQYNEQFF.

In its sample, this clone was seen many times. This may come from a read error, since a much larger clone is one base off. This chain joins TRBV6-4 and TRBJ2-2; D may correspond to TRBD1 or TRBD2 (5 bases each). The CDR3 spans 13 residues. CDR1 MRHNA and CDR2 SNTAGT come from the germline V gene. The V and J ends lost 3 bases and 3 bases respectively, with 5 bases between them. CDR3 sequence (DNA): TGTGCCAGCAGTGAGGGGGACACCGGGGAGCTGTTTTTT. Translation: CASSEGDTGELFF.

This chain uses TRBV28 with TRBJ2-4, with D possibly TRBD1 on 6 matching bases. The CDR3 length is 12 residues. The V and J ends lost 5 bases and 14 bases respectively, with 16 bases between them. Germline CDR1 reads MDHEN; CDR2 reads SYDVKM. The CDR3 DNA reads TGTGCCAGCAGTCCGGACAGTTTCCTTGAGTACTTC. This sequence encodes CASSPDSFLEYF.

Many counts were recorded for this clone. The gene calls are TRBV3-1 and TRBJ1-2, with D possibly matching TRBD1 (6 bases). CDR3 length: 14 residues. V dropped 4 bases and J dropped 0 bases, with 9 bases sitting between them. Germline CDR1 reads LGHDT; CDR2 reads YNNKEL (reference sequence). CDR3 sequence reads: CASSLWTANYGYTF. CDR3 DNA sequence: TGTGCCAGCAGCCTTTGGACAGCTAACTATGGCTACACCTTC.

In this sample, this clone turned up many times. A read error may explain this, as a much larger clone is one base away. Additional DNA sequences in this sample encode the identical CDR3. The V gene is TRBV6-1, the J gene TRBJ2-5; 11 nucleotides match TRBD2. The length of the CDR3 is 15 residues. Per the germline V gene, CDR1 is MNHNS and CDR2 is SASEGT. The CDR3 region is CASSELAGGPETQYF. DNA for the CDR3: TGTGCTAGCAGTGAGTTAGCGGGGGGGCCTGAGACCCAGTACTTC.

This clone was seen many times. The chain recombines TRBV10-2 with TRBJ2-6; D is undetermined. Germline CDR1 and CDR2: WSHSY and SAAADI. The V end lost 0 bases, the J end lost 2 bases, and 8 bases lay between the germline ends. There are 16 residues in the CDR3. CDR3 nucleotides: TGCGCCAGCAGTGAGTCCCCAATACCTGGGGCCAACGTCCTGACTTTC. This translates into CASSESPIPGANVLTF.

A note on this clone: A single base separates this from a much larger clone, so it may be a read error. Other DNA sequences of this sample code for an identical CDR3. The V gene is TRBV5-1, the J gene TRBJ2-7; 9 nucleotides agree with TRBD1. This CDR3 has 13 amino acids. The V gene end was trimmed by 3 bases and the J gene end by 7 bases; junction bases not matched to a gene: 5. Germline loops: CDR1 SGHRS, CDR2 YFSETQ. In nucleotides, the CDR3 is TGCGCCAGCAGCTGGGGACAGGGTAGGGAGCAGTACTTC. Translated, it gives CASSWGQGREQYF.

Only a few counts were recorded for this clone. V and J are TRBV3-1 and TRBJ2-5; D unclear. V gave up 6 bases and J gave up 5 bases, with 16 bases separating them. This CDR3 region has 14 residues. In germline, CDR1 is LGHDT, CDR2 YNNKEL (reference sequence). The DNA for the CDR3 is TGTGCCAGCAGTCCAAGAGCCAATGTGGAGACCCAGTACTTC. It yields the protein CASSPRANVETQYF.

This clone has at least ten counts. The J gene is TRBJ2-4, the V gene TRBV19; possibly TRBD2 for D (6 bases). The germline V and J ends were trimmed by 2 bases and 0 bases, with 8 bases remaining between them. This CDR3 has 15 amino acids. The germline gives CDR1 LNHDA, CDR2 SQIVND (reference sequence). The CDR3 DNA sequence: TGTGCCAGTAGTATACGGGGGATAGCCAAAAACATTCAGTACTTC. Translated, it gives CASSIRGIAKNIQYF.

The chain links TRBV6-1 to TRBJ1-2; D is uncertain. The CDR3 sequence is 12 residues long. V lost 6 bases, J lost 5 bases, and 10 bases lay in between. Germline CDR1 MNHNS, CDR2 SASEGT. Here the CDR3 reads CASRVSTYGYTF. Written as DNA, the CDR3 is TGTGCCAGCAGAGTTTCGACGTATGGCTACACCTTC.

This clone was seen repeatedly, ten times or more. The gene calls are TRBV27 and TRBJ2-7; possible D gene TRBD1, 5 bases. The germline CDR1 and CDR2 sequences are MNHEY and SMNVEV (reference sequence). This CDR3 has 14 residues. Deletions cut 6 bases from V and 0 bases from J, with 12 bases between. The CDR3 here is CASRDGHLSYEQYF. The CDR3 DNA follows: TGTGCCAGCAGGGACGGACACCTCTCCTACGAGCAGTACTTC.